Below are 9 T cell receptor beta chains sequenced from a single sample in a study of neurological immune-mediated disorders. Using its own MiXCR run on the 5' RACE reads, TCRdb lists one record per CDR3 protein. The sample holds tens of thousands of distinct CDR3 sequences, about 4.5% seen once. As for time point: longitudinal time-point 3. The material sequenced was PBMCs. These receptors originate from a woman aged 55-69 years with multiple sclerosis.

In this sample, this clonotype turned up many times. The chain is built from TRBV20-1 and TRBJ2-1; TRBD1 is a possible D gene (5 bases). Trimming took 3 bases from V and 6 from J, leaving 24 bases between them. The CDR3 covers 17 residues. Germline CDR1 and CDR2: DFQATT and SNEGSKA (reference sequence). The CDR3 sequence is CSASHQGRTKSFNEQFF. The CDR3 DNA sequence: TGCAGTGCTAGCCACCAGGGCAGGACGAAAAGCTTCAATGAGCAGTTCTTC.

This chain uses TRBV6-1 with TRBJ1-2; D is unclear. Germline V lookup: CDR1 MNHNS, CDR2 SASEGT. V shed 6 bases and J shed 2 bases, with 4 bases lying between them. This CDR3 comprises 11 residues. This CDR3 reads CASRGNYGYTF. The CDR3 DNA is TGTGCCAGCAGAGGCAACTATGGCTACACCTTC.

This clonotype was counted ten times or more. CDR3 sequence: CATSPPARGTSETQYF. DNA for the CDR3: TGTGCCACCAGCCCTCCCGCCCGGGGTACCTCGGAGACCCAGTACTTC. V usage is TRBV15 and J usage is TRBJ2-5, with D possibly being TRBD2 (5 bases). Germline CDR1 LNHNV, CDR2 YYDKDF (reference sequence). There are 16 residues in the CDR3. Trimming shortened V by 5 bases and J by 5 bases, and 21 bases separated the two germline ends. Looking up the rest from reference TRBV15 and TRBJ2-5 gives the full variable domain: DAMVIQNPRYQVTQFGKPVTLSCSQTLNHNVMYWYQQKSSQAPKLLFHYYDKDFNNEADTPDNFQSRRPNTSFCFLDIRSPGLGDTAMYLCATSPPARGTSETQYFGPGTRLLVL.

There are many counts of this clonotype. The rearrangement uses TRBV5-1 and TRBJ2-7; TRBD2 is a possible D gene (5 bases). Trimming removed 1 base at V and 1 base at J, with 9 bases between. CDR1 and CDR2 (germline): SGHRS, YFSETQ. The CDR3 extends over 14 amino acids. The CDR3 reads CASSLMRVSYEQYF. CDR3 nucleotides: TGCGCCAGCAGCTTGATGAGGGTATCCTACGAGCAGTACTTC.

There are many counts of this clonotype. This chain connects TRBV15 to TRBJ2-1; the match to TRBD1 covers 7 bases. Trimming cost V 5 bases and J 3 bases; bases outside gene matches: 7. CDR1 is LNHNV and CDR2 is YYDKDF in the germline V gene (reference sequence). This CDR3 contains 15 residues. The CDR3 protein is CATSLRTGNYNEQFF. In DNA form, the CDR3 reads TGTGCCACCAGCTTACGGACAGGTAACTACAATGAGCAGTTCTTC.

This clonotype was seen many times. V is TRBV7-2 and J is TRBJ2-7; 7 bases align to TRBD1. The CDR3 spans 15 residues. Trimming cost V 2 bases and J 5 bases; bases outside gene matches: 9. Germline CDR1 reads SGHTA; CDR2 reads FQGNSA. In nucleotides, the CDR3 is TGTGCCAGCAGCTTATCTTCGGGACAGACCCACGAGCAGTACTTC. Amino acid sequence: CASSLSSGQTHEQYF.

This clonotype was counted at least ten times. The rearrangement links TRBV12-3 or TRBV12-4 to TRBJ1-5, with 7 bases aligning to TRBD1. Trimming at V came to 5 bases and at J to 6 bases, leaving 7 bases not matched to a gene. The CDR3 covers 14 residues. CDR3 residues: CASSRQGPSQPQHF. In nucleotides, the CDR3 is TGTGCCAGCAGTCGACAGGGCCCAAGTCAGCCCCAGCATTTT.

This clonotype was recorded many times. The chain recombines TRBV7-8 with TRBJ2-1, with D possibly matching TRBD2 (6 bases). Germline CDR1 SGHVS, CDR2 FQNEAQ. The V and J ends lost 5 bases and 1 base respectively, with 6 bases between them. CDR3 length: 13 residues. CDR3 protein: CASSGGSYNEQFF. The CDR3 DNA follows: TGTGCCAGCAGCGGGGGGTCCTACAATGAGCAGTTCTTC. Full variable domain (remainder filled in from reference TRBV7-8 and TRBJ2-1): GAGVSQSPRYKVAKRGQDVALRCDPISGHVSLFWYQQALGQGPEFLTYFQNEAQLDKSGLPSDRFFAERPEGSVSTLKIQRTQQEDSAVYLCASSGGSYNEQFFGPGTRLTVL.

This clonotype was detected ten times or more. V usage is TRBV20-1 and J usage is TRBJ1-4; D is perhaps TRBD1 (5 bases). This CDR3 region has 14 residues. Germline V gene data show CDR1 as DFQATT and CDR2 as SNEGSKA (reference sequence). V lost 2 bases and J lost 0, with 7 bases in between. CDR3 residues: CSARYRPTNEKLFF. CDR3 nucleotide sequence: TGCAGTGCTAGATACAGGCCAACTAATGAAAAACTGTTTTTT.